The 30 T cell receptor beta chains in this list originate from one sample, sequenced in a study of blood T cell repertoires in COVID-19. The data were produced by immunoSEQ multiplex PCR, yet TCRdb's version contains in-frame clones alone and is incomplete. The table shows about 180,000 clones, with roughly three quarters occurring only once. The sample was peripheral blood. The origin of the receptors is a woman of 80 years or more with COVID-19, enrolled during active disease.

V usage is TRBV7-9 and J usage is TRBJ1-6, with D uncertain. The germline gives CDR1 SEHNR, CDR2 FQNEAQ (reference sequence). With 3 bases removed from V and 7 bases from J, the gap between germline ends came to 10 bases. This CDR3 spans 14 amino acids. DNA of the CDR3: TGTGCCAGCAGCTTGGACTCCGGGAATTCACCCCTCCACTTT. This translates into CASSLDSGNSPLHF.

The V gene is TRBV27, the J gene TRBJ2-1; 9 bases are a match to TRBD2. Germline V CDR1 and CDR2: MNHEY, SMNVEV (reference sequence). The CDR3 has 14 amino acids. Losses at the gene ends were 5 bases for V and 6 bases for J; bases not matched to a gene: 5. CDR3 DNA sequence: TGTGCCAGCAGTCTACAGGGACTAGCCAATGAGCAGTTCTTC. It yields the protein CASSLQGLANEQFF.

This clone was found a few times. V is TRBV5-4 and J is TRBJ1-1, with D perhaps TRBD1 (5 bases). The CDR3 length is 14 residues. V was pared by 1 base and J by 6 bases, with 13 bases between. CDR1 SGHNT and CDR2 YYREEE come from the germline V gene (reference sequence). CDR3 loop: CASSLTITGAEAFF. The DNA for the CDR3 is TGTGCCAGCAGCTTGACAATCACAGGAGCTGAAGCTTTCTTT.

The table lists this clone with many counts. The rearrangement links TRBV6-2 or TRBV6-3 to TRBJ1-5; D is unclear. This CDR3 spans 15 amino acids. CDR1 and CDR2 from the germline V gene are MNHEY and SVGEGT. The V end was cut by 1 base, the J end by 4 bases, with 11 bases between. CDR3 bases: TGTGCCAGCAGTTACTGGGGAGGAGATAATCAGCCCCAGCATTTT. Translation: CASSYWGGDNQPQHF.

The chain is built from TRBV19 and TRBJ2-3; weak D call: TRBD2 (6 bases). Trimming removed 4 bases from V and 2 bases from J, with 13 bases in between. CDR3 length equals 15 residues. Germline V CDR1 and CDR2: LNHDA, SQIVND (reference sequence). As DNA, the CDR3 is TGTGCCAGTAGTAATTCGGGAGTAAACACAGATACGCAGTATTTT. Protein product: CASSNSGVNTDTQYF.

This chain links TRBV9 with TRBJ1-2; 7 positions agree with TRBD1. Trimming removed 3 bases from V and 6 bases from J; junction bases left unmatched: 11. CDR1 is SGDLS and CDR2 is YYNGEE in the germline V gene. This CDR3 has 15 amino acids. The CDR3 DNA follows: TGTGCCAGCAGCGAGACAGGGAGCGGCTTTCATGGCTACACCTTC. Encoded protein: CASSETGSGFHGYTF.

The CDR3 sequence: CASTTGMWETQYF. The CDR3 DNA reads TGTGCCAGCACTACGGGGATGTGGGAGACCCAGTACTTC. V and J are TRBV6-5 and TRBJ2-5, with D possibly being TRBD2 (5 bases). Germline V gene lookup returns CDR1 MNHEY and CDR2 SVGAGI. This CDR3 region has 13 residues. Deletions cut 7 bases from V and 5 bases from J, with 14 bases between.

The chain combines TRBV5-5 with TRBJ1-1; 8 nucleotides line up with TRBD1. In germline, CDR1 is SGHKS, CDR2 YYEKEE (reference sequence). V lost 0 bases, J lost 3 bases, and 16 bases stayed unmatched. CDR3 length: 19 amino acids. The CDR3 region has the DNA TGTGCCAGCAGCTTGGGTCGGGACAGGCTTTGGGAGGGGGACACTGAAGCTTTCTTT. This codes for CASSLGRDRLWEGDTEAFF.

The rearrangement links TRBV29-1 to TRBJ2-3; TRBD2 matches 13 bases. Germline V CDR1 and CDR2: SQVTM, ANQGSEA. This CDR3 region has 15 residues. With V trimmed by 5 bases and J by 2 bases, 4 bases remained unmatched. CDR3 nucleotides: TGCAGCGTTCAACTAGCGGGGGGGCCCACAGATACGCAGTATTTT. It yields the protein CSVQLAGGPTDTQYF.

This chain links TRBV19 with TRBJ2-5, with TRBD2 matching 8 bases. CDR1 LNHDA and CDR2 SQIVND come from the germline V gene (reference sequence). The CDR3 totals 16 residues. J lost 0 bases, V lost 3 bases, and 6 bases had no gene match. The CDR3 coding sequence is TGTGCCAGTAGTATTGGCGGACTAGCAGACCAAGAGACCCAGTACTTC. Translation: CASSIGGLADQETQYF.

V and J are TRBV6-5 and TRBJ2-1; D might be TRBD1 (5 bases). The germline CDR1 and CDR2 sequences are MNHEY and SVGAGI. The V end lost 6 bases, the J end lost 9 bases, and 18 bases lay between the germline ends. This CDR3 is 14 amino acids long. The CDR3 DNA reads as TGTGCCAGCAGCCCGTCTAGTGGAGACAGTGAGCAGTTCTTC. As protein: CASSPSSGDSEQFF.

This rearrangement joins TRBV7-2 to TRBJ1-1; tentative D call: TRBD1 (5 bases). Germline lookup yields CDR1 SGHTA and CDR2 FQGNSA. The CDR3 covers 14 residues. Trimming removed 1 base at V and 3 bases at J, with 9 bases between. The chain's CDR3 is CASSLVWGDTEAFF. The DNA for the CDR3 is TGTGCCAGCAGCTTAGTTTGGGGGGACACTGAAGCTTTCTTT.

The J gene is TRBJ1-4, the V gene TRBV9; TRBD1 might be the D (5 bases). V was trimmed by 5 bases and J by 4 bases, leaving 12 bases between them. The CDR3 spans 14 residues. Germline V gene lookup returns CDR1 SGDLS and CDR2 YYNGEE. CDR3 nucleotides: TGTGCCAGCAGTGACCCAGGGCGTAATGAAAAACTGTTTTTT. Translated: CASSDPGRNEKLFF.

This sequence joins TRBV5-6 and TRBJ1-2; 7 nucleotides line up with TRBD1. Per germline, CDR1 SGHDT and CDR2 YYEEEE. The CDR3 spans 13 residues. V was pared by 4 bases and J by 7 bases, with 7 bases of the junction left unmatched. CDR3 DNA sequence: TGTGCCAGCAGCCCAGACAGGGAAGGTGGCTACACCTTC. Encoded protein: CASSPDREGGYTF. The variable domain in full, with the rest retrieved from reference TRBV5-6 and TRBJ1-2, is DAGVTQSPTHLIKTRGQQVTLRCSPKSGHDTVSWYQQALGQGPQFIFQYYEEEERQRGNFPDRFSGHQFPNYSSELNVNALLLGDSALYLCASSPDREGGYTFGSGTRLTVV.

This chain links TRBV6-2 or TRBV6-3 with TRBJ1-5; D is unclear. Trimming took off 0 bases at V and 6 bases at J, with 9 bases between the two ends. Germline CDR1 reads MNHEY; CDR2 reads SVGEGT. The CDR3 totals 14 residues. The CDR3 sequence: CASSYSEESQPQHF. DNA for the CDR3: TGTGCCAGCAGTTACTCCGAGGAGTCTCAGCCCCAGCATTTT.

This clone occurred once. The chain links TRBV9 to TRBJ2-1; TRBD2 matches 7 bases. This CDR3 has 14 amino acids. The germline V gene has CDR1 SGDLS and CDR2 YYNGEE. V dropped 0 bases and J dropped 8; count of bases not matched to a gene: 5. The CDR3 spells CASSVGGSNHEQFF. CDR3 DNA: TGTGCCAGCAGCGTAGGCGGGAGTAACCATGAGCAGTTCTTC.

CDR3 coding DNA: TGTGCCAGCAGCCCTATGGGAGACACCATATATTTT. It translates to CASSPMGDTIYF. The rearrangement uses TRBV7-9 and TRBJ1-3; D call uncertain. The germline V gene encodes CDR1 SEHNR and CDR2 FQNEAQ (reference sequence). V was cut by 5 bases and J by 8 bases, with 10 bases left in between. The CDR3 totals 12 residues.

The rearrangement uses TRBV5-1 and TRBJ2-2; 12 nucleotides align to TRBD2. This CDR3 is 16 amino acids long. Unmatched junction bases numbered 8, after V lost 2 bases and J lost 9 bases. CDR1 is SGHRS, CDR2 YFSETQ, per germline. CDR3 sequence reads: CASSLLTSGSSWELFF. Written as DNA, the CDR3 is TGCGCCAGCAGCTTACTGACTAGCGGGAGTAGTTGGGAGCTGTTTTTT.

The chain carries TRBV6-5 and TRBJ1-5, with D tentatively TRBD1 (6 bases). This CDR3 region has 13 residues. Germline V gene data show CDR1 as MNHEY and CDR2 as SVGAGI. The V and J ends lost 6 bases and 6 bases respectively, with 12 bases between them. CDR3 sequence: CASSTQGSQPQHF. Here the CDR3 DNA reads TGTGCCAGCAGCACACAGGGAAGTCAGCCCCAGCATTTT.

The chain recombines TRBV5-6 with TRBJ2-1; TRBD1 matches at 9 bases. This CDR3 has 16 residues. Germline V gene lookup returns CDR1 SGHDT and CDR2 YYEEEE. V shed 2 bases, J shed 5 bases, and the junction held 8 bases outside the gene matches. The CDR3 loop reads CASSLQTGGGHNEQFF. The CDR3 DNA reads TGTGCCAGCAGCTTACAAACAGGGGGCGGCCACAATGAGCAGTTCTTC.

This clone has just one count. J is TRBJ1-2 and V is TRBV18, with TRBD1 matching over 10 bases. Germline-derived CDR1 and CDR2 are KGHSH and LQKENI. V lost 6 bases and J lost 0; bases outside the gene matches: 4. This CDR3 contains 15 residues. CDR3 region: CASSPDRGANYGYTF. CDR3 DNA: TGTGCCAGCTCGCCGGACAGGGGGGCTAACTATGGCTACACCTTC.

The chain couples TRBV25-1 to TRBJ1-2, with TRBD1 matching 7 bases. The CDR3 contains 11 residues. With 6 bases clipped from V and 7 bases from J, the junction kept 2 bases outside the gene matches. Germline CDR1 MGHDK, CDR2 SYGVNS. In DNA, the CDR3 is TGTGCCAGCAGCGCAGGGGGTGGCTACACCTTC. This encodes CASSAGGGYTF.

The chain uses TRBV14 and TRBJ2-2, with D uncertain. Germline V gene data show CDR1 as SGHDN and CDR2 as FVKESK. CDR3 length: 13 amino acids. V was trimmed by 8 bases and J by 2 bases, leaving 9 bases between them. CDR3 nucleotides: TGTGCCAGCGGCCCACTAAACACCGGGGAGCTGTTTTTT. Its protein is CASGPLNTGELFF. Variable domain in full (rest from reference TRBV14 and TRBJ2-2): EAGVTQFPSHSVIEKGQTVTLRCDPISGHDNLYWYRRVMGKEIKFLLHFVKESKQDESGMPNNRFLAERTGGTYSTLKVQPAELEDSGVYFCASGPLNTGELFFGEGSRLTVL.

Here the CDR3 DNA reads TGTGCCAGCAGCTTAGAAGGCGGGGCCCAAGAGACCCAGTACTTC. It encodes CASSLEGGAQETQYF. V gene TRBV7-8 combines with J gene TRBJ2-5; possibly TRBD2 for D (6 bases). Between the trimmed V and J ends, which lost 1 base and 1 base, there was a span of 10 bases. Germline V CDR1 and CDR2: SGHVS, FQNEAQ. The CDR3 has 15 residues.

The chain is built from TRBV11-3 and TRBJ1-4; tentatively, D is TRBD1 (5 bases). V lost 5 bases, J lost 8 bases, and 15 bases lay in between. This CDR3 spans 14 amino acids. In germline, CDR1 is SGHNT, CDR2 YENEEA. The chain's CDR3 is CASSPPGGREKLFF. In nucleotides, the CDR3 is TGTGCCAGCAGCCCCCCGGGGGGAAGAGAAAAACTGTTTTTT. Supplemented by reference TRBV11-3 and TRBJ1-4, the full variable domain reads EAGVVQSPRYKIIEKKQPVAFWCNPISGHNTLYWYLQNLGQGPELLIRYENEEAVDDSQLPKDRFSAERLKGVDSTLKIQPAELGDSAVYLCASSPPGGREKLFFGSGTQLSVL.

This chain links TRBV5-6 with TRBJ2-1, with D possibly matching TRBD1 (6 bases). V was cut by 0 bases and J by 13 bases, with 26 bases left in between. Per germline, CDR1 SGHDT and CDR2 YYEEEE. The CDR3 spans 17 residues. The CDR3 sequence: CASSLGAPPGVVARQFF. CDR3 DNA sequence: TGTGCCAGCAGCTTGGGGGCCCCACCAGGGGTTGTGGCTCGCCAGTTCTTC.

V gene TRBV14 combines with J gene TRBJ1-2, with 7 bases matching TRBD1. The germline V gene has CDR1 SGHDN and CDR2 FVKESK. This CDR3 has 14 amino acids. V lost 4 bases to trimming and J lost 1 base; unmatched junction nucleotides: 3. Here the CDR3 DNA reads TGTGCCAGCAGCCCGACAGGGATTAACTATGGCTACACCTTC. This sequence encodes CASSPTGINYGYTF.

This clone was detected once. The genes are TRBV6-1 and TRBJ1-6, with a possible D match to TRBD1 (5 bases). V was cut by 3 bases and J by 10 bases, with 16 bases left in between. Germline-derived CDR1 and CDR2 are MNHNS and SASEGT. The CDR3 totals 15 residues. CDR3 DNA sequence: TGTGCCAGCAGTGATAGTGGGGCGCCAGGGTCACCCCTCCACTTT. This codes for CASSDSGAPGSPLHF.

This clone was detected once. The CDR3 here is CASSVEGQGYGYTF. In DNA form, the CDR3 reads TGCGCCAGCAGCGTGGAAGGGCAGGGATATGGCTACACCTTC. The V gene is TRBV5-1, the J gene TRBJ1-2; possible D gene TRBD1, 5 bases. CDR1 is SGHRS and CDR2 is YFSETQ in the germline V gene. V shed 4 bases and J shed 5 bases, with 15 bases lying between them. CDR3 length: 14 residues.

J is TRBJ2-5 and V is TRBV7-9, with D possibly being TRBD2 (5 bases). The CDR3 contains 15 residues. V was shortened by 5 bases and J by 5 bases, with 18 bases between the two germline ends. From germline, CDR1 is SEHNR and CDR2 FQNEAQ (reference sequence). CDR3 residues: CASSPERLGWETQYF. The CDR3 nucleotides read TGTGCCAGCAGCCCCGAGCGGCTGGGTTGGGAGACCCAGTACTTC.